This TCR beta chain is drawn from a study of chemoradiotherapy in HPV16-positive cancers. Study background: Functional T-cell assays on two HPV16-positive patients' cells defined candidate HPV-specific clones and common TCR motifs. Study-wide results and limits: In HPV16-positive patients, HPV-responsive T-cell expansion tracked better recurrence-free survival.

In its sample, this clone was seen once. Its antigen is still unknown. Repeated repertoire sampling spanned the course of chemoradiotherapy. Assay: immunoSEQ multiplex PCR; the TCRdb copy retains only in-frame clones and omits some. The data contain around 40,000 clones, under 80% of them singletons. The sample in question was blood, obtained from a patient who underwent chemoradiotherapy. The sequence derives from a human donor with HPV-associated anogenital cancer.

CDR3 sequence: CASSSFSGTYQETQYF. DNA of the CDR3: TGTGCCAGCAGCTCCTTTTCCGGGACATACCAAGAGACCCAGTACTTC. J is TRBJ2-5 and V is TRBV7-8; the D gene is possibly TRBD1 (6 bases). Germline V gene sequence: CDR1 SGHVS, CDR2 FQNEAQ. The CDR3 loop spans 16 amino acids. Trimming left V 4 bases short and J 0 bases short, with 15 bases between.